The 16 T cell receptor beta chains in this list originate from one sample, sequenced in a study of blood T cell repertoires in COVID-19 (dated by TCRdb to 2020 to 2021). The library was made by the immunoSEQ multiplex PCR assay. Drawn from immuneACCESS, this table holds only the in-frame rearrangements with V and J called that TCRdb kept. Clones are partly lost; checked studies trace under half to an unresolved V gene and leave the rest unexplained. The sample table holds 490,000 or so clones, of which 70% to 90% were seen once. 1.5% to 2% of the sample lies in the top ten. What was sequenced was PBMCs or T cells enriched from blood (not recorded which). The receptors shown here come from a woman aged 40-49 years who had recovered from COVID-19.

This clone was counted a few times. The chain has TRBV19 and TRBJ1-1; no reliable D call. The CDR3 totals 13 residues. V was cut by 3 bases and J by 5 bases, with 10 bases left in between. The germline gives CDR1 LNHDA, CDR2 SQIVND (reference sequence). CDR3 residues: CASSMVVLTEAFF. The CDR3 DNA follows: TGTGCCAGTAGTATGGTAGTTCTGACTGAAGCTTTCTTT. Full variable domain (rest looked up from reference TRBV19 and TRBJ1-1): DGGITQSPKYLFRKEGQNVTLSCEQNLNHDAMYWYRQDPGQGLRLIYYSQIVNDFQKGDIAEGYSVSREKKESFPLTVTSAQKNPTAFYLCASSMVVLTEAFFGQGTRLTVV.

V gene TRBV6-5 combines with J gene TRBJ1-3; D may be TRBD1 (5 bases). V was clipped by 6 bases and J by 7 bases, with 19 bases between them. The CDR3 extends over 15 amino acids. Germline V CDR1 and CDR2: MNHEY, SVGAGI. CDR3 residues: CASSPSGGVGNTIYF. Here the CDR3 DNA reads TGTGCCAGCAGCCCATCGGGGGGAGTAGGGAACACCATATATTTT.

This chain joins TRBV29-1 and TRBJ2-7; 10 bases are shared with TRBD1. The germline V gene has CDR1 SQVTM and CDR2 ANQGSEA. V dropped 4 bases and J dropped 1; count of bases not matched to a gene: 10. This CDR3 spans 16 amino acids. This CDR3 reads CSVGPGQGSRSYEQYF. In nucleotides, the CDR3 is TGCAGCGTTGGGCCGGGACAGGGGTCTAGATCCTACGAGCAGTACTTC.

This clone was observed a few times. V gene TRBV5-1 combines with J gene TRBJ1-2, with no clear D. Trimming took 0 bases from V and 10 from J, leaving 10 bases between them. Germline CDR1 reads SGHRS; CDR2 reads YFSETQ. There are 12 residues in the CDR3. CDR3 in amino acids: CASSLDAWAYTF. As DNA, the CDR3 is TGCGCCAGCAGCTTGGATGCGTGGGCCTACACCTTC.

The rearrangement links TRBV30 to TRBJ2-3, with 11 bases identical to TRBD2. The CDR3 is made up of 15 amino acids. J gave up 4 bases and V 5 bases, and 8 bases lay outside the gene matches. Germline V gene sequence: CDR1 GTSNPN, CDR2 SVGIG (reference sequence). The CDR3 protein is CAWGELAGVADTQYF. CDR3 DNA sequence: TGTGCCTGGGGGGAACTAGCGGGAGTGGCAGATACGCAGTATTTT.

This sequence joins TRBV4-3 and TRBJ1-1; 9 positions agree with TRBD1. CDR3 length: 16 residues. After removal of 3 bases from V and 3 bases from J, the junction contained 8 bases not matched to a gene. Germline CDR1 is LGHNA and CDR2 is YSLEER. The CDR3 region has the DNA TGCGCCAGCAGCCATGTACAGGGGGCGGGAGACACTGAAGCTTTCTTT. Protein sequence: CASSHVQGAGDTEAFF.

The J gene is TRBJ1-2, the V gene TRBV18; 8 nucleotides match TRBD1. V gave up 3 bases and J gave up 6 bases; unmatched junction bases: 3. The V gene's germline CDR1 is KGHSH and CDR2 LQKENI. CDR3 length equals 13 residues. CDR3 amino acids: CASSPQTGDGYTF. The CDR3 region has the DNA TGTGCCAGCTCACCCCAGACAGGGGATGGCTACACCTTC.

The chain recombines TRBV5-4 with TRBJ2-5; weak D call: TRBD2 (6 bases). Per the germline V gene, CDR1 is SGHNT and CDR2 is YYREEE (reference sequence). The CDR3 runs 15 residues. Trimming pared 1 base from V and 5 bases from J, leaving 15 bases between. The CDR3 region is CASSLYSSGGETQYF. The CDR3 coding sequence is TGTGCCAGCAGCTTGTATAGTAGTGGGGGGGAGACCCAGTACTTC. Filled out from reference TRBV5-4 and TRBJ2-5, the complete variable domain reads ETGVTQSPTHLIKTRGQQVTLRCSSQSGHNTVSWYQQALGQGPQFIFQYYREEENGRGNFPPRFSGLQFPNYSSELNVNALELDDSALYLCASSLYSSGGETQYFGPGTRLLVL.

The chain links TRBV4-3 to TRBJ1-1; no clear D gene. Between the trimmed V and J ends, which lost 6 bases and 4 bases, there was a span of 12 bases. The CDR3 covers 13 residues. From germline, CDR1 is LGHNA and CDR2 YSLEER. The CDR3 coding sequence is TGCGCCAGCAGTCGAGGAGGTACCACTGAAGCTTTCTTT. Amino acid sequence: CASSRGGTTEAFF.

The rearrangement links TRBV10-1 to TRBJ2-1; no reliable D call. Trimming took off 4 bases at V and 8 bases at J, with 12 bases between the two ends. The CDR3 has 13 amino acids. Germline values: CDR1 WNHNN, CDR2 SYGVQD (reference sequence). CDR3 protein: CASSVGAGDEQFF. The CDR3 DNA follows: TGCGCCAGCAGTGTTGGAGCTGGAGATGAGCAGTTCTTC.

This clone appeared a single time. V is TRBV19 and J is TRBJ2-7; 8 bases agree with TRBD2. Germline V CDR1 and CDR2: LNHDA, SQIVND (reference sequence). This CDR3 has 16 residues. The junction had 10 bases not matched to a gene; V was cut back by 3 bases and J by 3 bases. CDR3 amino acids: CASSMGSSGTIYEQYF. The CDR3, as DNA: TGTGCCAGTAGTATGGGGAGTAGCGGGACGATCTACGAGCAGTACTTC.

The rearrangement uses TRBV11-2 and TRBJ2-1; D may be TRBD2 (5 bases). The CDR3 loop spans 15 amino acids. V was trimmed by 5 bases and J by 0 bases, leaving 11 bases between them. In germline, CDR1 is SGHAT, CDR2 FQNNGV. The CDR3 region has the DNA TGTGCCAGCAGCCTAGGACTTCACTCCTACAATGAGCAGTTCTTC. It translates to CASSLGLHSYNEQFF.

The chain links TRBV18 to TRBJ1-6; 8 positions match TRBD1. The trim removed 5 bases at V and 1 base at J, leaving 4 bases unmatched. The V gene's germline CDR1 is KGHSH and CDR2 LQKENI. The CDR3 runs to 16 residues. CDR3 DNA: TGTGCCAGCTCAACCACAGGGGGATCCTATAATTCACCCCTCCACTTT. Its translation: CASSTTGGSYNSPLHF.

This chain joins TRBV3-1 (or the pseudogene TRBV3-2) and TRBJ2-7; 11 positions agree with TRBD2. The CDR3 is 15 residues long. The V and J ends lost 1 base and 4 bases, in that order; junction bases with no gene match: 3. In germline, CDR1 is LGHDT, CDR2 YNNKEL (reference sequence). The CDR3 sequence: CASSQGSSGRYEQYF. CDR3 bases: TGTGCCAGCAGCCAAGGGTCTAGCGGGAGGTACGAGCAGTACTTC.

The chain joins TRBV4-1 to TRBJ2-7; 10 bases are a match to TRBD2. V shed 4 bases and J 1 base; nucleotides not matched to a gene: 7. The CDR3 is made up of 16 amino acids. Looked up from germline, CDR1 is MGHRA and CDR2 is YSYEKL. CDR3 in DNA: TGCGCCAGCAGCCCTACTCGGACTAGCGGATCCTACGAGCAGTACTTC. Residues: CASSPTRTSGSYEQYF.

This chain connects TRBV24-1 to TRBJ2-1; tentatively, D is TRBD1 (6 bases). The germline V gene encodes CDR1 KGHDR and CDR2 SFDVKD. V lost 6 bases to trimming and J lost 6 bases, with 14 bases between them. The CDR3 extends over 14 amino acids. CDR3 loop: CATSKTGSPNEQFF. The CDR3 DNA sequence: TGTGCCACCAGTAAAACAGGGAGTCCCAATGAGCAGTTCTTC.